A single T cell receptor (beta chain) is shown here with its context. This clone was counted a single time. This receptor's antigen is unknown. Base-call qualities are not available, and no considerably larger clone is one nucleotide away. This sample is part of a study of T cell responses to AZD1222 COVID-19 vaccine (dated by TCRdb to about 2021). Turning to the overall study: AZD1222 recipients given second doses at about 4 weeks or at about 12 weeks were pooled, since spike-specific TCR depth and breadth were not found to differ between the two schedules. Trial participants were enrolled by age into subgroups of 18-55, 56-69 and 70-plus years, and roughly 150, 30 and 60 TCR-sequenced participants, respectively, were included in these subgroups. A total of about 250 trial participants underwent TCR sequencing, of whom about 210 had received two doses of AZD1222 and approximately 26 had received two doses of the MenACWY control vaccine. Results the study describes overall, beyond this receptor: Spike-specific TCR breadth and depth rose significantly after two AZD1222 doses compared with day 0 and with MenACWY recipients. Reportedly, close to half of the unique spike-specific TCRs recognized epitopes lying outside the regions that are mutated in the B.1.351 and B.1.1.7 variants. In the small 56-69-year group, the increase in depth fell short of significance, most likely because of low power. Because no day 14 peak-response samples were available, the repertoires could be characterized only after the peak T cell response. Participants were mostly white British, with more females than males. The authors suggested clonal diversity may have been underestimated. CD4 TCRs associated with the vaccine covered the entire spike protein, and the dominant responses were in regions 160-218 and 743-854. Only five or six AZD1222 recipients were SARS-CoV-2 seropositive at baseline, limiting conclusions about previously exposed vaccinees.

What this sample's time point label stands for: baseline before first vaccination. Vaccinee samples came from UK trials COV001 and COV002, including a single-blind randomized controlled phase 2/3 trial of AZD1222 (ChAdOx1 nCoV-19) in healthy adults. For TCRbeta chain sequencing, PBMC samples from trial participants were taken at day 0 and at day 28 after the second dose. The CDR3 regions of human TCRbeta chains were analyzed by immunosequencing. In the source study's methods: TCRs in the repertoires were matched against a reference library of SARS-CoV-2-specific TCRs that had been generated with the MIRA antigen-specificity platform. Breadth was defined as the fraction of unique TCRs that were SARS-CoV-2-associated, and depth was defined as the fraction of total T cells that were SARS-CoV-2-associated. Using the MIRA data, each spike-specific TCR was assigned both to the spike region to which the TCR was reactive and to a CD4 or CD8 class. Log10-transformed breadth and depth values were compared by one-way ANOVA with Sidak's multiple comparisons tests. TCRdb retrieved this table from immuneACCESS and kept in-frame rearrangements only. Not all clones are present; in checked studies, unresolved V genes account for under half, and no reason is known for the remainder. V and J calls and clone size are given by that table; D and trimming were obtained from the DNA. For this sample the table gives roughly 170,000 clones, of which around 90% were detected only once. Approximately 0.5% of the sample is held by the ten biggest clonotypes.

CDR1 SGHRS and CDR2 YFSETQ are derived from the germline V gene. Counted from cysteine to phenylalanine, this CDR3 has 15 amino acids. Left in the record is the CDR3 DNA by itself, 45 bases read in frame from the first base. V drops 0 bases and J drops 1 base, leaving 11 bases in between. Recombination linked TRBV5-1 to TRBJ2-7, with the D gene too uncertain to name. The specimen comprised peripheral blood, sampled on day 0 of AZD1222 vaccination. This TCR came from an adult in good health. CDR3 reads: CASSLEATRSYEQYF. The nucleotide sequence is given as TGCGCCAGCAGCTTGGAGGCTACCCGGTCCTACGAGCAGTACTTC.